This record looks at one TCR beta chain sequence and its context. Its cognate antigen is unknown. Germline V lookup: CDR1 LNHNV, CDR2 YYDKDF (reference sequence). The CDR3 consists of 18 residues. After removal of 0 bases from V and 4 bases from J, the junction contained 13 bases not matched to a gene. Sequencing used immunoSEQ version 4 in survey mode. Assay: immunoSEQ multiplex PCR; the TCRdb copy retains only in-frame clones and omits some. The sample carries some 45,000 clones, about 88% recorded once. This nonspecific control used anti-CD3/anti-CD28 bead stimulation of CD4+ T cells. Sorting of responding CD4+ T cells relied on upregulated CD40 ligand together with CD69. Donors had CD4+ T cell counts above 400 cells/uL and were CMV-seropositive. The sample belongs to a study of persistence of HIV-infected CD4 T cells. Study-wide context: Antigen stimulation activated a lower proportion of cells, more of them memory, than anti-CD3/anti-CD28 stimulation.

The source was CD4+ T cells sorted from PBMCs after roughly 18-hour stimulation, collected from a patient who received antiretroviral therapy. The TCR sequence derives from an adult woman with HIV who was CMV-seropositive. V is TRBV15 and J is TRBJ1-1; 8 positions match TRBD1. The CDR3: CATSRDRRTGWEFTEAFF. For the CDR3, the DNA is TGTGCCACCAGCAGAGATCGGAGGACAGGGTGGGAATTCACTGAAGCTTTCTTT. The complete variable domain, with remaining parts taken from reference TRBV15 and TRBJ1-1, reads DAMVIQNPRYQVTQFGKPVTLSCSQTLNHNVMYWYQQKSSQAPKLLFHYYDKDFNNEADTPDNFQSRRPNTSFCFLDIRSPGLGDTAMYLCATSRDRRTGWEFTEAFFGQGTRLTVV.